This entry describes one T cell receptor (beta chain). Germline values: CDR1 SGHKS, CDR2 YYEKEE (reference sequence). This CDR3 is built from 12 residues. With 4 bases removed from V and 4 bases from J, the gap between germline ends came to 9 bases. The repertoire was sequenced with immunoSEQ multiplex PCR; TCRdb's copy has only in-frame clones and lacks some. The sample includes about 180,000 clones, roughly nine tenths of them seen just once. The data derive from a study of blood T cell repertoires in COVID-19. Background on the study: T cells, B-cell-depleted T cells, or PBMCs supplied cDNA or gDNA.

Material: PBMCs or T cells enriched from blood (not recorded which). J is TRBJ2-7 and V is TRBV5-5, with a possible D match to TRBD2 (6 bases). This TCR was recovered from a woman aged 40 to 55 with acute COVID-19. In DNA, the CDR3 is TGTGCCAGCAGCCGGGACTTTTACGAGCAGTACTTC. Translated, it gives CASSRDFYEQYF.